This T cell receptor (beta chain) was sequenced during a study of radiotherapy plus CTLA-4 blockade in lung cancer. Assay used: immunoSEQ multiplex PCR; TCRdb lists only in-frame clones, some missing. The data show tens of thousands of clones, roughly 81% seen once. CDR1 is MNHNY and CDR2 is SVGAGI in the germline V gene (reference sequence). V shed 7 bases, J shed 5 bases, and the junction held 4 bases outside the gene matches. The CDR3 is 12 residues long. The sample here was peripheral blood, taken from a patient treated with radiotherapy plus ipilimumab. The rearrangement links TRBV6-6 to TRBJ2-7, with TRBD2 matching over 8 bases. The clonotype was recovered from a human donor with non-small cell lung cancer whose response to radiotherapy plus ipilimumab could not be evaluated. CDR3 protein: CASTPGGDEQYF. The CDR3 DNA follows: TGTGCCAGCACCCCGGGAGGGGACGAGCAGTACTTC.